These 17 T cell receptor beta chains were sequenced from one sample in a study of blood T cell repertoires in COVID-19 (dated by TCRdb to between 2020 and 2021). Libraries were built with the immunoSEQ multiplex PCR assay. TCRdb stores this immuneACCESS table with in-frame sequences only. Part of the clones is absent; in the studies checked, under half of the shortfall reflects unresolved V genes, and no reason is known for the rest. Recorded for this sample are around 400,000 clones; around 89% of them occurred a single time. The ten biggest clones cover 0.95% to 1.5% of the sample. What was sequenced was peripheral blood. Receptors originate from a man aged 35 to 55 with acute or convalescent COVID-19.

The chain links TRBV30 to TRBJ2-5; D is possibly TRBD2 (6 bases). The CDR3 loop spans 15 amino acids. The germline V gene encodes CDR1 GTSNPN and CDR2 SVGIG (reference sequence). This CDR3 is CAYSPGTRFRETQYF. The CDR3 DNA is TGTGCTTACTCGCCCGGGACTCGATTCCGGGAGACCCAGTACTTC. The variable domain in full, completed from reference TRBV30 and TRBJ2-5, reads SQTIHQWPATLVQPVGSPLSLECTVEGTSNPNLYWYRQAAGRGLQLLFYSVGIGQISSEVPQNLSASRPQDRQFILSSKKLLLSDSGFYLCAYSPGTRFRETQYFGPGTRLLVL.

The V gene is TRBV7-2, the J gene TRBJ1-1; no clear D gene. Trimming removed 6 bases from V and 1 base from J, with 9 bases in between. Germline V lookup: CDR1 SGHTA, CDR2 FQGNSA. CDR3 length: 13 residues. The CDR3 loop is CASSRAGNTEAFF. The CDR3, as DNA: TGTGCCAGCAGTCGGGCGGGGAACACTGAAGCTTTCTTT.

This chain links TRBV9 with TRBJ2-1, with 7 bases aligning to TRBD2. Germline CDR1 and CDR2: SGDLS and YYNGEE. Trimming cost V 0 bases and J 5 bases; bases outside gene matches: 2. The CDR3 covers 14 residues. This CDR3 is CASSVGLANNEQFF. As DNA, the CDR3 is TGTGCCAGCAGCGTAGGACTAGCCAACAATGAGCAGTTCTTC.

J is TRBJ2-1 and V is TRBV28; 15 positions match TRBD2. With V trimmed by 5 bases and J by 7 bases, 6 bases remained unmatched. The germline CDR1 and CDR2 sequences are MDHEN and SYDVKM. The CDR3 runs to 16 residues. CDR3 protein: CASSLGLAGGLNEQFF. DNA for the CDR3: TGTGCCAGCAGTCTCGGACTAGCGGGAGGGCTGAATGAGCAGTTCTTC. Full variable domain (missing parts from reference TRBV28 and TRBJ2-1): DVKVTQSSRYLVKRTGEKVFLECVQDMDHENMFWYRQDPGLGLRLIYFSYDVKMKEKGDIPEGYSVSREKKERFSLILESASTNQTSMYLCASSLGLAGGLNEQFFGPGTRLTVL.

In this sample, this clone turned up a few times. As DNA, the CDR3 is TGTGCCAGCAGCTCGACAGGGGGAAGGGGGTTTGGGCAGTTCTTC. It translates to CASSSTGGRGFGQFF. This chain uses TRBV7-3 with TRBJ2-1; 9 positions agree with TRBD1. The CDR3 is 15 residues long. V was pared by 4 bases and J by 12 bases, with 13 bases of the junction left unmatched. Germline assignment: CDR1 SGHTA and CDR2 FQGTGA. Drawing the rest from reference TRBV7-3 and TRBJ2-1, the complete variable domain is GAGVSQTPSNKVTEKGKYVELRCDPISGHTALYWYRQSLGQGPEFLIYFQGTGAADDSGLPNDRFFAVRPEGSVSTLKIQRTERGDSAVYLCASSSTGGRGFGQFFGPGTRLTVL.

The chain uses TRBV19 and TRBJ2-7; 7 bases fit TRBD2. The ends lost 5 bases at V and 3 bases at J; junction bases unmatched: 4. This CDR3 has 13 residues. Germline CDR1 reads LNHDA; CDR2 reads SQIVND (reference sequence). The CDR3 bases are TGTGCCAGTAGTGGGACGGGGGGCTACGAGCAGTACTTC. Its protein product is CASSGTGGYEQYF.

The chain couples TRBV18 to TRBJ1-4; no clear D. Deletions cut 0 bases from V and 7 bases from J, with 15 bases between. There are 16 residues in the CDR3. Germline CDR1 and CDR2: KGHSH and LQKENI. CDR3 residues: CASSPPPWEEGEKLFF. CDR3 coding DNA: TGTGCCAGCTCACCACCGCCTTGGGAGGAGGGTGAAAAACTGTTTTTT. Drawing the rest from reference TRBV18 and TRBJ1-4, the complete variable domain is NAGVMQNPRHLVRRRGQEARLRCSPMKGHSHVYWYRQLPEEGLKFMVYLQKENIIDESGMPKERFSAEFPKEGPSILRIQQVVRGDSAAYFCASSPPPWEEGEKLFFGSGTQLSVL.

The V call is TRBV18, the J call TRBJ2-7; possibly TRBD1 for D (6 bases). The CDR3 is made up of 15 amino acids. Germline lookup yields CDR1 KGHSH and CDR2 LQKENI. V gave up 3 bases and J gave up 0 bases, with 12 bases separating them. The CDR3 region has the DNA TGTGCCAGCTCACCGGGACAAGTGTCCTCCTACGAGCAGTACTTC. Its protein is CASSPGQVSSYEQYF.

This chain links TRBV9 with TRBJ1-1; D is perhaps TRBD1 (6 bases). V gave up 3 bases and J gave up 1 base, with 10 bases separating them. The length of the CDR3 is 14 residues. Per the germline V gene, CDR1 is SGDLS and CDR2 is YYNGEE. The chain's CDR3 is CASSGQASNTEAFF. The DNA for the CDR3 is TGTGCCAGCAGCGGACAGGCATCGAACACTGAAGCTTTCTTT.

V usage is TRBV27 and J usage is TRBJ1-5; TRBD1 matches 7 bases. Per germline, CDR1 MNHEY and CDR2 SMNVEV (reference sequence). J lost 7 bases, V lost 8 bases, and 14 bases had no gene match. This CDR3 region has 15 residues. The CDR3 bases are TGTGCCAGCCACGGGAGGGGGCAAACCTTCCAGCCCCAGCATTTT. It encodes CASHGRGQTFQPQHF.

This clone occurred once. J is TRBJ2-3 and V is TRBV19; 9 bases align to TRBD1. Germline-derived CDR1 and CDR2 are LNHDA and SQIVND (reference sequence). This CDR3 has 16 residues. V was pared by 5 bases and J by 2 bases, with 8 bases of the junction left unmatched. CDR3 sequence reads: CASSATGGRYTDTQYF. CDR3 coding DNA: TGTGCCAGTAGTGCCACAGGGGGCCGATACACAGATACGCAGTATTTT.

The chain is built from TRBV27 and TRBJ2-5, with a tentative D call TRBD1 (5 bases). This CDR3 spans 14 amino acids. Germline V gene lookup returns CDR1 MNHEY and CDR2 SMNVEV (reference sequence). Trimming pared 4 bases from V and 5 bases from J, leaving 14 bases between. The CDR3 DNA reads TGTGCCAGCAGTTACATAAAAGGGGCGGAGACCCAGTACTTC. Translated: CASSYIKGAETQYF.

Only a few counts were recorded for this clone. The chain joins TRBV28 to TRBJ1-4; 7 nucleotides agree with TRBD1. CDR1 and CDR2 (germline): MDHEN, SYDVKM. J lost 8 bases, V lost 5 bases, and 11 bases had no gene match. The CDR3 is 15 residues long. CDR3 residues: CASSLPTGSGEKLFF. The CDR3 DNA reads TGTGCCAGCAGTCTGCCGACAGGGTCGGGGGAAAAACTGTTTTTT.

This chain uses TRBV19 with TRBJ2-7; D possibly corresponds to TRBD2 (5 bases). CDR3 length: 15 amino acids. Trimming shortened V by 5 bases and J by 4 bases, and 18 bases separated the two germline ends. Germline V gene data show CDR1 as LNHDA and CDR2 as SQIVND (reference sequence). This CDR3 is CASSGRAGPLYEQYF. CDR3 DNA sequence: TGTGCCAGTAGTGGCCGGGCGGGCCCCCTTTACGAGCAGTACTTC.

The V call is TRBV28, the J call TRBJ1-2, with a possible D match to TRBD1 (5 bases). Germline CDR1 is MDHEN and CDR2 is SYDVKM. With 2 bases removed from V and 7 bases from J, the gap between germline ends came to 20 bases. The CDR3 runs 16 residues. The CDR3 DNA sequence: TGTGCCAGCAGTTTAAAGGCTATGTGGGGGGTAGGTGGCTACACCTTC. Translating gives CASSLKAMWGVGGYTF.

The rearrangement links TRBV3-1 (or the pseudogene TRBV3-2) to TRBJ2-1, with 8 nucleotides matching TRBD2. Germline loops: CDR1 LGHDT, CDR2 YNNKEL (reference sequence). With V trimmed by 0 bases and J by 10 bases, 5 bases remained unmatched. The CDR3 contains 14 residues. CDR3 amino acids: CASSQDRAGGEQFF. The CDR3 nucleotides are TGTGCCAGCAGCCAAGATCGGGCGGGGGGAGAGCAGTTCTTC.

The CDR3 here is CASSIQRVAGDTEAFF. CDR3 bases: TGTGCCAGTAGTATCCAAAGGGTAGCAGGGGACACTGAAGCTTTCTTT. The rearrangement links TRBV19 to TRBJ1-1; D might be TRBD1 (6 bases). This CDR3 is built from 16 residues. Germline V lookup: CDR1 LNHDA, CDR2 SQIVND (reference sequence). With 3 bases removed from V and 3 bases from J, the gap between germline ends came to 17 bases.